The sequence of this T cell receptor (beta chain) was determined in a study of T cell repertoires in cytomegalovirus infection. V was trimmed by 8 bases and J by 6 bases, leaving 12 bases between them. Per germline, CDR1 MDHEN and CDR2 SYDVKM. The CDR3 consists of 12 residues. MiXCR, run by TCRdb on the reads, gives a single entry per CDR3 protein. Seen here are over 250,000 distinct CDR3 sequences, roughly a quarter observed once, and the top ten hold around 13%. Sequenced material: PBMCs. The rearrangement uses TRBV28 and TRBJ2-3, with D unclear. This receptor was taken from a human donor in good health (CMV status not recorded). Some clones in this sample may be carry-over from other donors' samples. As DNA, the CDR3 is TGTGCCAGCCATTCAGCCCCGGATACGCAGTATTTT. Protein product: CASHSAPDTQYF.